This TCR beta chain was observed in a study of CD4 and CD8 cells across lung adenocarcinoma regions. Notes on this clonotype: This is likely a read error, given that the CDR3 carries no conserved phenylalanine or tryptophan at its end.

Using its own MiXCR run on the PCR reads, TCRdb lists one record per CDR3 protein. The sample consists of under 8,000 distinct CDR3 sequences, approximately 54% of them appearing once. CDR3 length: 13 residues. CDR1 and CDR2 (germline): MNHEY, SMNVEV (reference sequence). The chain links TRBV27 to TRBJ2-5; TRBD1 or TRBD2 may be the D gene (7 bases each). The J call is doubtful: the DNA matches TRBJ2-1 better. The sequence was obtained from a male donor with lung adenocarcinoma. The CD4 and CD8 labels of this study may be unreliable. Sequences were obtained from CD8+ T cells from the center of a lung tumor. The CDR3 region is CAGRGRGRTTQFL. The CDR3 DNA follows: TGTGCCGGCAGGGGGAGGGGTCGGACGACCCAGTTCTTG.